This T cell receptor beta chain is from a study of OX40 agonist ivuxolimab in advanced cancers. Study background: Anti-PD-1, anti-PD-L1 or anti-CTLA-4 therapy given earlier was allowed, and around 40% had some.

The V gene lost 1 base and the J gene lost 4 bases, with 17 bases spanning the gap. Germline CDR1 and CDR2: LNHDA and SQIVND (reference sequence). This CDR3 is 17 amino acids long. Details on this clone: Its antigen is unknown.

Findings and limits, study-wide: The work left the antigen specificity of expanded peripheral T cells undetermined. In the 0.1-3.0 mg/kg groups, partial responders showed among the lowest expansion. There were, on average, more expanded clones in CD8+ T cells than in CD4+.

The data were produced by immunoSEQ multiplex PCR, yet TCRdb's version contains in-frame clones alone and is incomplete. The sample consists of 10,000 to 15,000 clones, around 80% of them appearing once. The TCR was taken from an adult with an advanced solid tumor such as melanoma, head and neck, liver or kidney cancer. The sequences come from CD4+ or CD8+ T cells sorted from blood, collected in a trial of the OX40 agonist ivuxolimab. The V call is TRBV19, the J call TRBJ2-1; the D is unclear. CDR3 loop: CASSIAEHVPPYNEQFF. The CDR3 bases are TGTGCCAGTAGTATAGCAGAACACGTCCCCCCGTACAATGAGCAGTTCTTC.